These 14 T cell receptor beta chains came from one sample sequenced in a study of cytomegalovirus exposure and HLA in healthy donors. Amplification used 60 Vbeta primers and 13 Jbeta primers. Sequencing used immunoSEQ multiplex PCR; TCRdb keeps in-frame clones, though not all of them. The sample shows tens of thousands of clones, and approximately 10% sits with its ten largest clones. The sample consisted of PBMCs. These receptors all stem from a woman in her forties or fifties in good health and CMV-seropositive.

CDR3 in amino acids: CASSIMAGMNTEAFF. CDR3 coding DNA: TGTGCCAGTAGTATAATGGCAGGAATGAACACTGAAGCTTTCTTT. The chain is built from TRBV19 and TRBJ1-1; D is uncertain. V shed 2 bases and J shed 0 bases, with 10 bases lying between them. Germline CDR1 is LNHDA and CDR2 is SQIVND (reference sequence). The CDR3 length is 15 residues. Filled out from reference TRBV19 and TRBJ1-1, the complete variable domain reads DGGITQSPKYLFRKEGQNVTLSCEQNLNHDAMYWYRQDPGQGLRLIYYSQIVNDFQKGDIAEGYSVSREKKESFPLTVTSAQKNPTAFYLCASSIMAGMNTEAFFGQGTRLTVV.

This chain links TRBV10-3 with TRBJ1-2, with 8 bases matching TRBD1. V dropped 6 bases and J dropped 7; count of bases not matched to a gene: 4. This CDR3 is 12 amino acids long. Germline-derived CDR1 and CDR2 are ENHRY and SYGVKD. The CDR3 is CAIRDRVGGYTF. CDR3 coding DNA: TGTGCCATCAGGGACAGGGTGGGTGGCTACACCTTC.

The genes are TRBV10-2 and TRBJ2-6, with D tentatively TRBD1 (5 bases). This CDR3 has 14 amino acids. Germline V CDR1 and CDR2: WSHSY, SAAADI. Trimming shortened V by 6 bases and J by 4 bases, and 10 bases separated the two germline ends. CDR3 nucleotide sequence: TGCGCCAGCAGAGGGGCGCAGGGGGCCAACGTCCTGACTTTC. This sequence encodes CASRGAQGANVLTF.

The chain has TRBV28 and TRBJ1-5; D possibly corresponds to TRBD1 (5 bases). V gave up 2 bases and J gave up 0 bases, with 11 bases separating them. This CDR3 is 16 amino acids long. The germline CDR1 and CDR2 sequences are MDHEN and SYDVKM. The CDR3 is CASSLIQGYSNQPQHF. CDR3 DNA: TGTGCCAGCAGTTTAATCCAGGGCTATAGCAATCAGCCCCAGCATTTT. The complete variable domain, with remaining parts taken from reference TRBV28 and TRBJ1-5, reads DVKVTQSSRYLVKRTGEKVFLECVQDMDHENMFWYRQDPGLGLRLIYFSYDVKMKEKGDIPEGYSVSREKKERFSLILESASTNQTSMYLCASSLIQGYSNQPQHFGDGTRLSIL.

The rearrangement joins TRBV6-5 to TRBJ1-2, with 7 nucleotides matching TRBD1. From germline, CDR1 is MNHEY and CDR2 SVGAGI. The V segment lost 5 bases and the J segment 4 bases; nucleotides outside the gene matches: 10. The CDR3 loop spans 15 amino acids. The CDR3 sequence is CASSPWQGDIYGYTF. The CDR3 DNA sequence: TGTGCCAGCAGTCCTTGGCAGGGGGACATCTATGGCTACACCTTC.

V gene TRBV5-5 combines with J gene TRBJ2-1, with a possible D match to TRBD2 (6 bases). V shed 4 bases and J shed 7 bases, with 15 bases lying between them. The CDR3 is 14 amino acids. Germline V gene data show CDR1 as SGHKS and CDR2 as YYEKEE (reference sequence). The CDR3 sequence is CASSPSPAGNEQFF. The CDR3, as DNA: TGTGCCAGCAGCCCGTCCCCCGCGGGGAATGAGCAGTTCTTC.

V usage is TRBV6-1 and J usage is TRBJ1-1; D unresolved. Trimming removed 3 bases at V and 2 bases at J, with 10 bases between. Germline V gene sequence: CDR1 MNHNS, CDR2 SASEGT. This CDR3 comprises 14 residues. The CDR3 loop reads CASSERRRNTEAFF. The CDR3 region has the DNA TGTGCCAGCAGTGAGCGACGGAGAAACACTGAAGCTTTCTTT.

The rearrangement uses TRBV9 and TRBJ2-3; TRBD2 might be the D (6 bases). Germline V gene data show CDR1 as SGDLS and CDR2 as YYNGEE. V was trimmed by 6 bases and J by 3 bases, leaving 8 bases between them. The CDR3 has 12 amino acids. This chain's CDR3 is CASNRGTDTQYF. DNA for the CDR3: TGTGCCAGCAACCGGGGGACAGATACGCAGTATTTT.

The chain employs TRBV5-1 and TRBJ1-2; possibly TRBD1 for D (6 bases). The germline V and J ends were trimmed by 2 bases and 3 bases, with 14 bases remaining between them. This CDR3 spans 15 amino acids. Germline lookup yields CDR1 SGHRS and CDR2 YFSETQ. The CDR3 loop reads CASSLQGDGDYGYTF. DNA of the CDR3: TGCGCCAGCAGCTTACAGGGAGATGGGGACTATGGCTACACCTTC.

The chain carries TRBV27 and TRBJ1-1, with a tentative D call TRBD1 (5 bases). The CDR3 spans 20 residues. V was cut by 2 bases and J by 0 bases, with 25 bases left in between. CDR1 and CDR2 from the germline V gene are MNHEY and SMNVEV (reference sequence). The CDR3 reads CASSLPVGGSSENMNTEAFF. The CDR3 nucleotides are TGTGCCAGCAGTTTACCCGTCGGGGGTTCATCAGAGAACATGAACACTGAAGCTTTCTTT.

The chain carries TRBV7-9 and TRBJ2-1; 10 bases match TRBD2. This CDR3 contains 15 residues. Germline lookup yields CDR1 SEHNR and CDR2 FQNEAQ (reference sequence). The V and J ends lost 2 bases and 5 bases, in that order; junction bases with no gene match: 3. The CDR3 region has the DNA TGTGCCAGCAGCTTAAATGGACTAGCGGACAATGAGCAGTTCTTC. This translates into CASSLNGLADNEQFF.

The CDR3 protein is CASSWRQGSNEQYF. As DNA, the CDR3 is TGCGCCAGCAGCTGGAGACAGGGGAGCAACGAGCAGTACTTC. This rearrangement joins TRBV5-1 to TRBJ2-7; 8 nucleotides match TRBD1. J gave up 5 bases and V 3 bases, and 7 bases lay outside the gene matches. CDR3 length equals 14 residues. Looked up from germline, CDR1 is SGHRS and CDR2 is YFSETQ.

This chain links TRBV6-5 with TRBJ2-1; TRBD2 agrees at 8 bases. After removal of 5 bases from V and 2 bases from J, the junction contained 5 bases not matched to a gene. This CDR3 contains 15 residues. Germline loops: CDR1 MNHEY, CDR2 SVGAGI. The CDR3 loop reads CASSTALAAYNEQFF. Written as DNA, the CDR3 is TGTGCCAGCAGTACCGCACTAGCGGCCTACAATGAGCAGTTCTTC.

The V call is TRBV6-5, the J call TRBJ1-4; D may be TRBD1 (5 bases). The germline gives CDR1 MNHEY, CDR2 SVGAGI. Trimming shortened V by 6 bases and J by 5 bases, and 10 bases separated the two germline ends. The CDR3 has 13 amino acids. CDR3 in DNA: TGTGCCAGCAGCATGACAGAGAATGAAAAACTGTTTTTT. Protein: CASSMTENEKLFF.